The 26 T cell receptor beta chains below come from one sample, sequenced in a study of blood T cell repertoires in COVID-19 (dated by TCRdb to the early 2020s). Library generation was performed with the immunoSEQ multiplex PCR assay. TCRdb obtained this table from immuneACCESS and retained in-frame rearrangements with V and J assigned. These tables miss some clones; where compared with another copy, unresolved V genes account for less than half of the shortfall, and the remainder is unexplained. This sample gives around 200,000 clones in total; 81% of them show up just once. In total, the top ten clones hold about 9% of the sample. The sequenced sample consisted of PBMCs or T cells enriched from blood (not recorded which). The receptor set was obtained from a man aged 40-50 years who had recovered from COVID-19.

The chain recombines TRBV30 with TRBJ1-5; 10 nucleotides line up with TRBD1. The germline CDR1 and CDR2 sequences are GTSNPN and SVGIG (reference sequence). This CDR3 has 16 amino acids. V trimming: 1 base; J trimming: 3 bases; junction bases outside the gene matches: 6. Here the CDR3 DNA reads TGTGCCTGGAGTGCTAAGGGACAGGGGTTCAATCAGCCCCAGCATTTT. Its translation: CAWSAKGQGFNQPQHF.

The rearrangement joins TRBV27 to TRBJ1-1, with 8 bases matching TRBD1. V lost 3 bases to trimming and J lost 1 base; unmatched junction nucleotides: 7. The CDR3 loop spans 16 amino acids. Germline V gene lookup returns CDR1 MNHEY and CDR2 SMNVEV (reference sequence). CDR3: CASSFGGTGGNTEAFF. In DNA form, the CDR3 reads TGTGCCAGCAGTTTTGGGGGGACAGGAGGGAACACTGAAGCTTTCTTT.

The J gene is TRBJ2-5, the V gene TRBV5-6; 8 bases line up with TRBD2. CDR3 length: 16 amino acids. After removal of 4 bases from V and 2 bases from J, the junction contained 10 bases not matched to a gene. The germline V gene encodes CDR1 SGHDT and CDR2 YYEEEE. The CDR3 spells CASSLGGAILQETQYF. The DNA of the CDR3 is TGTGCCAGCAGCCTCGGGGGGGCGATTCTTCAAGAGACCCAGTACTTC.

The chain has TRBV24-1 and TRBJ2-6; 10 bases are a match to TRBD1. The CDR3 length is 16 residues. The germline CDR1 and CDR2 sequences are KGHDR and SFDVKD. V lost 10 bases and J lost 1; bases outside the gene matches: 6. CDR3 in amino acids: CATGTGDKSGANVLTF. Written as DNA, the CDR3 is TGTGCCACGGGGACAGGGGATAAGTCTGGGGCCAACGTCCTGACTTTC.

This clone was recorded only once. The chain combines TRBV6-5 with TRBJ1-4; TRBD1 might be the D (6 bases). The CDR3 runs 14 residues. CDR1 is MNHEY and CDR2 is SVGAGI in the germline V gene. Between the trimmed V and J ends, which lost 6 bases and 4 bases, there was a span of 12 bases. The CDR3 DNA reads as TGTGCCAGCAGCCAGACAGGCCTTAATGAAAAACTGTTTTTT. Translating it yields CASSQTGLNEKLFF.

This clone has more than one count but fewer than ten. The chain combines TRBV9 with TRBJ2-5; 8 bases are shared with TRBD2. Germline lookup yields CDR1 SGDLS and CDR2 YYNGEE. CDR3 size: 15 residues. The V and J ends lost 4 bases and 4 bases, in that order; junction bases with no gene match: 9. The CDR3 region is CASSPQGLVAETQYF. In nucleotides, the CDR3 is TGTGCCAGCAGCCCCCAGGGACTAGTCGCAGAGACCCAGTACTTC.

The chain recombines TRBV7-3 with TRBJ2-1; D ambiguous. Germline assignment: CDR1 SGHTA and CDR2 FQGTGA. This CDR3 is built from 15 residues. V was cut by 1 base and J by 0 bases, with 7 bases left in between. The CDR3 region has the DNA TGTGCCAGCAGCTTAAAGAGGAGCTCCTACAATGAGCAGTTCTTC. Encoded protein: CASSLKRSSYNEQFF.

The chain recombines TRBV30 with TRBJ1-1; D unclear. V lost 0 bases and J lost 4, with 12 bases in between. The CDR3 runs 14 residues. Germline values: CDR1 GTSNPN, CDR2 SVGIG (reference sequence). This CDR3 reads CAWSVLRGTTEAFF. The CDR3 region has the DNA TGTGCCTGGAGTGTACTCCGGGGTACCACTGAAGCTTTCTTT.

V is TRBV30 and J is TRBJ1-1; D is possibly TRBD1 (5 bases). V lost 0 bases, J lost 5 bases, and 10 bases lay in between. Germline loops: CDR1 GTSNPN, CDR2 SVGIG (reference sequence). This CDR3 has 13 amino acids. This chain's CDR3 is CAWSVRGETEAFF. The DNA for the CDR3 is TGTGCCTGGAGTGTCCGGGGGGAAACTGAAGCTTTCTTT.

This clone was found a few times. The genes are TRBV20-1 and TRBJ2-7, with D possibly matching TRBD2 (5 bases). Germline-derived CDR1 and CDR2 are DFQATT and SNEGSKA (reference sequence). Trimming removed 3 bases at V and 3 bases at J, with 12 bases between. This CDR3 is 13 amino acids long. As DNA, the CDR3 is TGCAGTGCTAGTGTACGAGGGAACTACGAGCAGTACTTC. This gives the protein CSASVRGNYEQYF.

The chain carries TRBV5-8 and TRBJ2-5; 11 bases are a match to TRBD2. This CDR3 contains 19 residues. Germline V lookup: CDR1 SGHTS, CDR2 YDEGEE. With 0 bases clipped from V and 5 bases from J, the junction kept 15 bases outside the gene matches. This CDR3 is CASSLGRLAGRELVETQYF. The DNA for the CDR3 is TGTGCCAGCAGCTTGGGGCGACTAGCGGGGCGGGAGTTGGTGGAGACCCAGTACTTC.

This CDR3 is CASRPGTGGHGYTF. Here the CDR3 DNA reads TGTGCCAGCAGGCCCGGGACAGGGGGGCATGGCTACACCTTC. The chain employs TRBV28 and TRBJ1-2; 11 bases agree with TRBD1. The CDR3 sequence is 14 residues long. Unmatched junction bases numbered 6, after V lost 6 bases and J lost 6 bases. In germline, CDR1 is MDHEN, CDR2 SYDVKM.

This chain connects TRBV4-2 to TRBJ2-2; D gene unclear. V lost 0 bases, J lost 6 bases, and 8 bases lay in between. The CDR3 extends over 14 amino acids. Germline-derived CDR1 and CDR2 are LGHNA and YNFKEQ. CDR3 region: CASSQDADPGELFF. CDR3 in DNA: TGTGCCAGCAGCCAAGATGCGGATCCCGGGGAGCTGTTTTTT.

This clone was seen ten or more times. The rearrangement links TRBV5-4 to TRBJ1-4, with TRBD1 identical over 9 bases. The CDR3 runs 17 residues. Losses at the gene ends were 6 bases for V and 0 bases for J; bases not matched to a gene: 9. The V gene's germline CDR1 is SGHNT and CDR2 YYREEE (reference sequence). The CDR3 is CASTLRTGATTNEKLFF. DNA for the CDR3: TGTGCCAGCACCCTAAGGACAGGGGCCACAACTAATGAAAAACTGTTTTTT.

Written as DNA, the CDR3 is TGTGCCAGCAGTGAAGCCCGGGAACCCAATCAGCCCCAGCATTTT. The encoded protein is CASSEAREPNQPQHF. The chain carries TRBV6-1 and TRBJ1-5, with no clear D. This CDR3 is 15 amino acids long. Germline V gene lookup returns CDR1 MNHNS and CDR2 SASEGT. V lost 0 bases and J 3 bases, leaving 9 bases between the germline ends.

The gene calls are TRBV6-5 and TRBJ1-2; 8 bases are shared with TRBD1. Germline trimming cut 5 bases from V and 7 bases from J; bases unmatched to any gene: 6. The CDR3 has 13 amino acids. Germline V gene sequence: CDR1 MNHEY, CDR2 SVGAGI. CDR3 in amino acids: CASSRTGGFGYTF. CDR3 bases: TGTGCCAGCAGTAGAACAGGGGGATTTGGCTACACCTTC.

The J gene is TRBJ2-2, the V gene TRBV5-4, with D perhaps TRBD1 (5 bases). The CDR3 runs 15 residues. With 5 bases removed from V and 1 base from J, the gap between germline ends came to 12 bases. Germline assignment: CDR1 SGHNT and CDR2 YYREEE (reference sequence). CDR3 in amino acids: CASSYGHRNTGELFF. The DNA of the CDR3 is TGTGCCAGCAGTTATGGACATAGGAACACCGGGGAGCTGTTTTTT.

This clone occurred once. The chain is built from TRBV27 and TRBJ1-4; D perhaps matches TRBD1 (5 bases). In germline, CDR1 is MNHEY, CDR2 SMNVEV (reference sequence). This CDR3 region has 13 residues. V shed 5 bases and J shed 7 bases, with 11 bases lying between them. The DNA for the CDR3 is TGTGCCAGCAGTCCCAGGACACCTGAAAAACTGTTTTTT. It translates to CASSPRTPEKLFF.

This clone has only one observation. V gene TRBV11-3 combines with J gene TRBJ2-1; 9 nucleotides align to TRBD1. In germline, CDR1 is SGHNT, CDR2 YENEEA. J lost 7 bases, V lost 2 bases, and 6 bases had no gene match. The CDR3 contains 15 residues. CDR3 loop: CASSLRGQGMNEQFF. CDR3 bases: TGTGCCAGCAGCTTACGGGGACAGGGTATGAATGAGCAGTTCTTC.

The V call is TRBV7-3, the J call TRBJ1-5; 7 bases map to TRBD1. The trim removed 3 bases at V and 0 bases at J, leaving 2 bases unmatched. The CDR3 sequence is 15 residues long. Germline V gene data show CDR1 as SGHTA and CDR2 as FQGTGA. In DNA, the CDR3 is TGTGCCAGCAGCTTGACAGGGAATAGCAATCAGCCCCAGCATTTT. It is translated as CASSLTGNSNQPQHF.

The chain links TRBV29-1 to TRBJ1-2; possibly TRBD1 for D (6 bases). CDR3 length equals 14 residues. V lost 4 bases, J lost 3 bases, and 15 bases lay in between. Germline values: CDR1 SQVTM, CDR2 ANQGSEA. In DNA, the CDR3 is TGCAGCGTTGCCGGGGGGGGCAAGTACTATGGCTACACCTTC. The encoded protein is CSVAGGGKYYGYTF.

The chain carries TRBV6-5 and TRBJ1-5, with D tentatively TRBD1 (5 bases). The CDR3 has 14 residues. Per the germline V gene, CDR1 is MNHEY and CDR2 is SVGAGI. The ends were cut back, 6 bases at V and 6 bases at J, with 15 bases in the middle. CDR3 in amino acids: CASSGPREGQPQHF. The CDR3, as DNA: TGTGCCAGCAGCGGTCCCAGGGAGGGTCAGCCCCAGCATTTT.

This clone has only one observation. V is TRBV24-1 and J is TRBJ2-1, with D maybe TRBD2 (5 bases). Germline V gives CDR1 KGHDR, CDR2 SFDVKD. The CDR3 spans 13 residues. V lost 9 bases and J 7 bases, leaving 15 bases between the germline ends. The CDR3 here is CATEGLIWNEQFF. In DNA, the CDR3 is TGTGCCACCGAGGGCCTAATTTGGAATGAGCAGTTCTTC.

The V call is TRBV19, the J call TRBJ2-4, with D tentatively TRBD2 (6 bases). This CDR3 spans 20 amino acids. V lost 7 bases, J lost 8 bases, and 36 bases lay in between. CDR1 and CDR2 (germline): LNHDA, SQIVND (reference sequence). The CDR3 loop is CASTSDGTYGGLKSLDIQYF. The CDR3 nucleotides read TGTGCCAGTACCTCGGACGGAACCTACGGGGGACTCAAAAGTTTGGACATTCAGTACTTC.

The CDR3 bases are TGTGCCTGGAGTTACTCTAATGAAAAACTGTTTTTT. Encoded protein: CAWSYSNEKLFF. The chain employs TRBV30 and TRBJ1-4; D unresolved. This CDR3 comprises 12 residues. Germline CDR1 reads GTSNPN; CDR2 reads SVGIG (reference sequence). The V gene lost 2 bases and the J gene lost 3 bases, with 4 bases spanning the gap.

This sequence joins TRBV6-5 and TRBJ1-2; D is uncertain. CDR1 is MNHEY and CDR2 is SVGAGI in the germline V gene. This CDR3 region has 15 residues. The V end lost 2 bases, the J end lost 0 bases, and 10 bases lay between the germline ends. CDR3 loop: CASSYDVEPNYGYTF. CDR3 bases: TGTGCCAGCAGTTACGATGTAGAACCTAACTATGGCTACACCTTC.